These 10 T cell receptor beta chains were all obtained from the same sample, sequenced in a study of blood T cell repertoires in COVID-19. Assay: immunoSEQ multiplex PCR; the TCRdb copy retains only in-frame clones and omits some. The repertoire holds 150,000 or so clones, with roughly 90% as singletons. Sequencing was performed on peripheral blood. These receptors originate from a woman aged 50 to 65 with acute or convalescent COVID-19.

The chain couples TRBV28 to TRBJ2-3; D may be TRBD2 (5 bases). The CDR3 contains 12 residues. Germline loops: CDR1 MDHEN, CDR2 SYDVKM. Deletions cut 9 bases from V and 4 bases from J, with 11 bases between. CDR3: CASGLRADTQYF. The CDR3, as DNA: TGTGCCAGTGGGTTGAGGGCAGATACGCAGTATTTT.

The chain is built from TRBV6-6 and TRBJ1-4; 9 nucleotides agree with TRBD1. Germline CDR1 and CDR2: MNHNY and SVGAGI (reference sequence). Trimming removed 2 bases from V and 8 bases from J; junction bases left unmatched: 6. The CDR3 totals 15 residues. CDR3 sequence reads: CASSYPGQGQEKLFF. CDR3 nucleotides: TGTGCCAGCAGTTACCCGGGACAGGGTCAGGAAAAACTGTTTTTT.

The table lists this clone with a count of one. V is TRBV6-5 and J is TRBJ1-2, with 9 bases identical to TRBD1. This CDR3 region has 14 residues. From germline, CDR1 is MNHEY and CDR2 SVGAGI. The ends lost 10 bases at V and 7 bases at J; junction bases unmatched: 13. The DNA for the CDR3 is TGTGCCAACAGAAACCGGGACAGGGTTGTTGGCTACACCTTC. Protein: CANRNRDRVVGYTF.

The chain has TRBV4-3 and TRBJ1-2, with D hard to call. Germline V gene sequence: CDR1 LGHNA, CDR2 YSLEER. Trimming pared 0 bases from V and 4 bases from J, leaving 9 bases between. This CDR3 has 14 amino acids. CDR3 in amino acids: CASSQDYIFYGYTF. The CDR3 coding sequence is TGCGCCAGCAGCCAAGATTACATATTCTATGGCTACACCTTC.

The chain recombines TRBV6-1 with TRBJ2-5; tentatively, D is TRBD1 (6 bases). Germline CDR1 is MNHNS and CDR2 is SASEGT. Trimming removed 1 base at V and 4 bases at J, with 7 bases between. The CDR3 has 13 amino acids. CDR3 in amino acids: CASSEEGVETQYF. The CDR3 DNA is TGTGCCAGCAGTGAAGAGGGGGTAGAGACCCAGTACTTC.

This rearrangement joins TRBV4-3 to TRBJ1-4; a weak D match, TRBD1 (6 bases). The CDR3 contains 17 residues. V was clipped by 5 bases and J by 0 bases, with 16 bases between them. Germline CDR1 LGHNA, CDR2 YSLEER. The CDR3: CASSSHLGAATNEKLFF. The CDR3 DNA reads as TGCGCCAGCAGCTCTCACTTGGGGGCGGCAACTAATGAAAAACTGTTTTTT.

J is TRBJ2-3 and V is TRBV19; 8 bases line up with TRBD2. The CDR3 extends over 14 amino acids. V trimming: 6 bases; J trimming: 9 bases; junction bases outside the gene matches: 11. Germline CDR1 is LNHDA and CDR2 is SQIVND (reference sequence). CDR3 DNA sequence: TGTGCCAGTAGGGGACTAGATGCGGGTGAAACGCAGTATTTT. It specifies CASRGLDAGETQYF.

This sequence joins TRBV7-3 and TRBJ2-1, with 9 bases that match TRBD2. Germline lookup yields CDR1 SGHTA and CDR2 FQGTGA. This CDR3 has 18 amino acids. J was trimmed by 5 bases and V by 3 bases; bases with no gene match: 14. The CDR3 bases are TGTGCCAGCAGCTTTTCCCTCCCTACTAGCGGGCCGAACAATGAGCAGTTCTTC. Protein sequence: CASSFSLPTSGPNNEQFF.

The V gene is TRBV6-5, the J gene TRBJ2-7; TRBD2 matches 11 bases. This CDR3 has 14 amino acids. Germline values: CDR1 MNHEY, CDR2 SVGAGI. The trim removed 7 bases at V and 3 bases at J, leaving 5 bases unmatched. Here the CDR3 reads CASMRLAGNYEQYF. CDR3 in DNA: TGTGCCAGCATGAGACTAGCGGGGAACTACGAGCAGTACTTC.

The rearrangement uses TRBV6-2 or TRBV6-3 and TRBJ2-2; tentatively, D is TRBD1 (6 bases). The CDR3 sequence is 15 residues long. Germline V gives CDR1 MNHEY, CDR2 SVGEGT. Between the trimmed V and J ends, which lost 5 bases and 4 bases, there was a span of 14 bases. The CDR3 DNA follows: TGTGCCAGCAGTCCCCAGGGGCTAAGCACCGGGGAGCTGTTTTTT. Its protein product is CASSPQGLSTGELFF.